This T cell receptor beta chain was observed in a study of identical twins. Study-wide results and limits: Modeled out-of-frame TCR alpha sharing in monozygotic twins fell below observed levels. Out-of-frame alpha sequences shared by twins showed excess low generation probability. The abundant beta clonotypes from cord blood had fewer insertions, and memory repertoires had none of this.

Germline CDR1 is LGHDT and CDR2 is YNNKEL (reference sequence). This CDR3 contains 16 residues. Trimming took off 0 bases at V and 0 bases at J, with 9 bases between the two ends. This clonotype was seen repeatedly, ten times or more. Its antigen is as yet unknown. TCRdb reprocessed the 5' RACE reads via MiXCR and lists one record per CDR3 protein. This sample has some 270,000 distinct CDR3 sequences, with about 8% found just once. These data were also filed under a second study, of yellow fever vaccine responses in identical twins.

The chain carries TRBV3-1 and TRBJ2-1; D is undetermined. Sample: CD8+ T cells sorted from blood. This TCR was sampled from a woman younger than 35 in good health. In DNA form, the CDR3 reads TGTGCCAGCAGCCAAGAAGAAGCAAGCTCCTACAATGAGCAGTTCTTC. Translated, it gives CASSQEEASSYNEQFF.